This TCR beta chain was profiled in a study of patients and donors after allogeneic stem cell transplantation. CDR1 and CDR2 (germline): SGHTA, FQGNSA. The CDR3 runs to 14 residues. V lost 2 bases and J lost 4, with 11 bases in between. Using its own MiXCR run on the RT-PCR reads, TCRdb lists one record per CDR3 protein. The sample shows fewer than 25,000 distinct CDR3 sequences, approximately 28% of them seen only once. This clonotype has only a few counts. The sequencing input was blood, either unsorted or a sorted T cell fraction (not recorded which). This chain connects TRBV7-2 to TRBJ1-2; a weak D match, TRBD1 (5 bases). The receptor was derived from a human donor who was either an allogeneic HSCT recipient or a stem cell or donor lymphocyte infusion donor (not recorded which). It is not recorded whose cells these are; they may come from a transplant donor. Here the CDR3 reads CASSLRGRGYGYTF. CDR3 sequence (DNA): TGTGCCAGCAGCTTACGGGGGAGAGGCTATGGCTACACCTTC.